Sequencing of this T cell receptor beta chain was carried out in a study of beta chain features in type 1 diabetes. The study, taken as a whole, reports: In all four CD4+ subsets, TCRB CDR3 length was significantly, moderately reduced in type 1 diabetes. Insertion counts at VDJ junctions were lower in type 1 diabetes patients, who also showed more deletions there.

A word on this clone: The antigen is not known.

Via the markers CD45RO/CCR7/CD25/CD127/CD95/CD27, stem cell-like memory, regulatory, central memory and naive CD4+ cells were sorted. Expressed TCRB transcripts were sequenced after all isolated RNA was converted to cDNA. There were 3.5 million to 4.5 million reads on average in the naive, central memory and regulatory T cell samples. Only in-frame clones appear in the TCRdb table, and some are missing; sequencing was by immunoSEQ multiplex PCR. The table lists 600,000 to 700,000 clones, over 10% of them singletons, with approximately 0.022% in the top ten. CDR3 length equals 16 residues. Losses at the gene ends were 0 bases for V and 5 bases for J; bases not matched to a gene: 6. Germline V CDR1 and CDR2: GTSNPN, SVGIG (reference sequence).

Sequences were obtained from naive CD4+ T cells from blood. The origin of this receptor is a man aged 18 to 30 with type 1 diabetes. The chain employs TRBV30 and TRBJ2-3; 12 nucleotides agree with TRBD1. This CDR3 reads CAWSVRGQGARDTQYF. DNA of the CDR3: TGTGCCTGGAGTGTACGGGGACAGGGGGCTAGAGATACGCAGTATTTT.